This T cell receptor (beta chain) was observed in a study of blood T cell repertoires in COVID-19. Study information: Acute and convalescent COVID-19 samples came from the United States, Italy and Spain.

Some clones are missing from TCRdb's copy, which holds only in-frame ones; the method was immunoSEQ multiplex PCR. The sample contains around 15,000 clones, about 86% of which appear only once. The sequencing sample was made of peripheral blood. This sequence was found in a human donor in a cohort sampled during active COVID-19.

CDR3: CASSLNSGEKLFF. The DNA of the CDR3 is TGTGCCAGCAGCTTAAACAGCGGCGAAAAACTGTTTTTT. The rearrangement joins TRBV11-3 to TRBJ1-4; D call uncertain. In germline, CDR1 is SGHNT, CDR2 YENEEA. There are 13 residues in the CDR3. The V end was cut by 2 bases, the J end by 8 bases, with 9 bases between.